The 14 T cell receptor beta chains below all came from one sample that was sequenced in a study of molecular identifiers for immune sequencing clone quantification. TCRdb reanalysed the PCR reads using MiXCR and keeps one entry per CDR3 protein. This table has over 600,000 distinct CDR3 sequences, about 20% appearing once. The material sequenced was naive CD8+ T cells from blood, with Jurkat cell RNA spiked in. Subset meaning: FACS-sorted CD8+CD4-CCR7+CD45RA+ naive T cells. These receptors all come from a human donor in good health. Some libraries in this study had Jurkat cell RNA spiked in.

The chain employs TRBV24-1 and TRBJ1-5; D unresolved. Looked up from germline, CDR1 is KGHDR and CDR2 is SFDVKD. The CDR3 is made up of 18 amino acids. V was pared by 0 bases and J by 0 bases, with 14 bases between. The DNA of the CDR3 is TGTGCCACCAGTGATTTGCTTGGGCCAAGCCATAGCAATCAGCCCCAGCATTTT. Protein sequence: CATSDLLGPSHSNQPQHF.

This chain links TRBV6-6 with TRBJ1-1, with D uncertain. V lost 8 bases and J 5 bases, leaving 15 bases between the germline ends. The germline V gene has CDR1 MNHNY and CDR2 SVGAGI (reference sequence). The CDR3 covers 13 residues. Here the CDR3 reads CASLNWGGTEAFF. DNA of the CDR3: TGTGCCAGCTTAAATTGGGGAGGGACTGAAGCTTTCTTT.

Comments on this clonotype: A much larger clone lies a single base off, so this may be a read error. J is TRBJ2-5 and V is TRBV5-3, with D perhaps assigned TRBD1 or TRBD2 (5 bases each). TRBV5-3 is filed as an ORF, its function uncertain. This CDR3 has 15 residues. V shed 8 bases and J shed 3 bases, with 20 bases lying between them. DNA for the CDR3: TGTGCCAGCAGCCTACGGTGGGTGGGGGAAGAGACCCAGTACTTC. Amino acid sequence: CASSLRWVGEETQYF.

There are a few counts of this clonotype. The rearrangement uses TRBV20-1 and TRBJ1-2, with TRBD1 as a possible D gene (6 bases). The CDR3 sequence is 13 residues long. Germline assignment: CDR1 DFQATT and CDR2 SNEGSKA (reference sequence). Trimming took off 0 bases at V and 6 bases at J, with 11 bases between the two ends. The CDR3 is CSARDLDSNGYTF. CDR3 nucleotides: TGCAGTGCTAGAGATTTGGACAGTAATGGCTACACCTTC.

In its sample, this clonotype was seen many times. The gene calls are TRBV28 and TRBJ1-2; no firm D call. The ends were cut back, 3 bases at V and 4 bases at J, with 27 bases in the middle. Germline V gene data show CDR1 as MDHEN and CDR2 as SYDVKM. The CDR3 covers 19 residues. The CDR3 DNA reads as TGTGCCAGCAGTTTCCCCACCGGGCCAACCACCGGCTATATCTATGGCTACACCTTC. It is translated as CASSFPTGPTTGYIYGYTF.

Turning to this clonotype: With a much larger clone just one base away, this may be a read error. The missing conserved phenylalanine or tryptophan at the end of this CDR3 makes a read error likely. This chain connects TRBV30 to TRBJ2-7, with TRBD2 as a possible D gene (6 bases). The CDR3 length is 12 residues. The germline CDR1 and CDR2 sequences are GTSNPN and SVGIG (reference sequence). The V and J ends lost 1 base and 6 bases respectively, with 10 bases between them. CDR3 bases: TGTGCCTGGAGTGCGGGACTGTCCGAGCAGTACTGC. The encoded protein is CAWSAGLSEQYC.

The CDR3 loop reads CASFPSTSSYNEQFF. In DNA form, the CDR3 reads TGTGCCAGCTTCCCCTCTACGAGCTCCTACAATGAGCAGTTCTTC. V usage is TRBV7-9 and J usage is TRBJ2-1; unclear D gene. V was shortened by 8 bases and J by 0 bases, with 14 bases between the two germline ends. CDR3 size: 15 residues. The V gene's germline CDR1 is SEHNR and CDR2 FQNEAQ (reference sequence).

The sample holds a few counts of this clonotype. This may arise from a read error, as a much more abundant clone is one base away. The V gene is TRBV20-1, the J gene TRBJ2-3; TRBD2 aligns across 13 bases. The CDR3 runs 18 residues. Germline CDR1 is DFQATT and CDR2 is SNEGSKA (reference sequence). This CDR3 reads CGARGLAGKALSTDTQYF. The CDR3 nucleotides are TGCGGTGCTAGGGGACTAGCGGGAAAGGCCCTTAGCACAGATACGCAGTATTTT.

The sample holds many counts of this clonotype. The chain carries TRBV7-9 and TRBJ2-2, with 7 positions matching TRBD2. Trimming at V came to 5 bases and at J to 4 bases, leaving 10 bases not matched to a gene. This CDR3 has 16 residues. Germline CDR1 is SEHNR and CDR2 is FQNEAQ (reference sequence). The CDR3 region has the DNA TGTGCCAGCAGCGCAAGAGGAGCGGGGATCACCGGGGAGCTGTTTTTT. Translated: CASSARGAGITGELFF.

The chain uses TRBV6-2 or TRBV6-3 and TRBJ2-3, with 8 bases lining up with TRBD2. Unmatched junction bases numbered 12, after V lost 4 bases and J lost 3 bases. Germline CDR1 is MNHEY and CDR2 is SVGEGT. The CDR3 has 17 residues. The CDR3 sequence is CASSSLTSGIPTDTQYF. In DNA, the CDR3 is TGTGCCAGCAGTTCCTTAACTAGCGGAATACCAACAGATACGCAGTATTTT.

The rearrangement uses TRBV6-5 and TRBJ2-5; weak D call: TRBD2 (6 bases). CDR3 length equals 17 residues. Trimming pared 8 bases from V and 0 bases from J, leaving 22 bases between. The germline V gene encodes CDR1 MNHEY and CDR2 SVGAGI. CDR3 amino acids: CASGEEMGGVYQETQYF. CDR3 nucleotide sequence: TGTGCCAGCGGCGAGGAGATGGGCGGGGTTTACCAAGAGACCCAGTACTTC.

The chain employs TRBV3-1 and TRBJ2-1; maybe TRBD1 (6 bases). The CDR3 has 13 residues. The V and J ends lost 3 bases and 6 bases respectively, with 9 bases between them. Germline CDR1 LGHDT, CDR2 YNNKEL (reference sequence). The CDR3 DNA follows: TGTGCCAGCAGCCACCAGGACAGCAATGAGCAGTTCTTC. Protein sequence: CASSHQDSNEQFF.

This clonotype came up many times. The chain joins TRBV19 to TRBJ1-4, with D perhaps matching TRBD1 (5 bases). This CDR3 contains 14 residues. V was trimmed by 3 bases and J by 5 bases, leaving 10 bases between them. The V gene's germline CDR1 is LNHDA and CDR2 SQIVND (reference sequence). In DNA form, the CDR3 reads TGTGCCAGTAGTATTTTTTCAGGGAATGAAAAACTGTTTTTT. Its protein is CASSIFSGNEKLFF.

This clonotype was recorded at least ten times. The V and J genes are TRBV11-2 and TRBJ1-1; the D is unclear. Trimming removed 1 base at V and 1 base at J, with 16 bases between. CDR3 length: 17 residues. The germline V gene encodes CDR1 SGHAT and CDR2 FQNNGV. This CDR3 is CASSLGVRRRTNTEAFF. The CDR3 nucleotides read TGTGCCAGCAGCTTAGGGGTAAGGCGTCGAACGAACACTGAAGCTTTCTTT. Full variable domain (missing parts from reference TRBV11-2 and TRBJ1-1): EAGVAQSPRYKIIEKRQSVAFWCNPISGHATLYWYQQILGQGPKLLIQFQNNGVVDDSQLPKDRFSAERLKGVDSTLKIQPAKLEDSAVYLCASSLGVRRRTNTEAFFGQGTRLTVV.